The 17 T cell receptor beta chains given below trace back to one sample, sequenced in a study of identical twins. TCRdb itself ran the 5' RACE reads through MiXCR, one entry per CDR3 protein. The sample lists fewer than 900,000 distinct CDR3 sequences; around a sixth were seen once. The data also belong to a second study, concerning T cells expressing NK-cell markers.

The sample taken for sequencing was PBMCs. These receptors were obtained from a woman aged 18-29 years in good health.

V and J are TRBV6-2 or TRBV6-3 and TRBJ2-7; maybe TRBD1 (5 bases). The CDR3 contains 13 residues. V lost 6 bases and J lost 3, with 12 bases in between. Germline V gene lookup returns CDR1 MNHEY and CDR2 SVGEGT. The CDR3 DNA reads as TGTGCCAGCAGCAGACAGCCCCACTACGAGCAGTACTTC. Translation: CASSRQPHYEQYF.

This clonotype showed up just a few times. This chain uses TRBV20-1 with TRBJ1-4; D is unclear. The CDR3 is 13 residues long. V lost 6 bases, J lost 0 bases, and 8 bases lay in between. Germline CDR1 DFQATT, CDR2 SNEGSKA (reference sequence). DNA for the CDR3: TGCAGTGCCAGTGAAGCAACTAATGAAAAACTGTTTTTT. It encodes CSASEATNEKLFF.

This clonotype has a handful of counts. CDR3 bases: TGTGCCACCGAACAGAGGGGAGTTGGGTCAGGCTATGGCTACACCTTC. It is translated as CATEQRGVGSGYGYTF. The V and J genes are TRBV15 and TRBJ1-2; the D gene is possibly TRBD1 (5 bases). The V end was cut by 8 bases, the J end by 4 bases, with 23 bases between. This CDR3 is 16 amino acids long. CDR1 LNHNV and CDR2 YYDKDF come from the germline V gene (reference sequence).

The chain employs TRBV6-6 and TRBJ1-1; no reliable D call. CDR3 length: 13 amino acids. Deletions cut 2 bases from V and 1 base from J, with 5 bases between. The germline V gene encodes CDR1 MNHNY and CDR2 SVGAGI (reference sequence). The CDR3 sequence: CASSYEGNTEAFF. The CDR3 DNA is TGTGCCAGCAGTTACGAAGGGAACACTGAAGCTTTCTTT.

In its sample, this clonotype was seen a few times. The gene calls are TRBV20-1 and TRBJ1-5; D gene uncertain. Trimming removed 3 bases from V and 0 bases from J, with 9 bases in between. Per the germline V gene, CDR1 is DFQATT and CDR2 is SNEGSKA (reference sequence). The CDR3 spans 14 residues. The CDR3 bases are TGCAGTGCTAGTGCAGGTAATAGCAATCAGCCCCAGCATTTT. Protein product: CSASAGNSNQPQHF.

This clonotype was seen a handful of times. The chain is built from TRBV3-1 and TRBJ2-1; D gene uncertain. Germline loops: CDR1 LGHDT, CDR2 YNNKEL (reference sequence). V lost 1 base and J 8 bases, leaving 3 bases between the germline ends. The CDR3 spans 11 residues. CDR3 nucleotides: TGTGCCAGCAGCCAAGTATATGAGCAGTTCTTC. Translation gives CASSQVYEQFF.

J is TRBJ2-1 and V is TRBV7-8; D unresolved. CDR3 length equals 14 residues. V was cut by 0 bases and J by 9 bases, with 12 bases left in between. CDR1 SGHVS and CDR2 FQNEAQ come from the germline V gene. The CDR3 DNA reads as TGTGCCAGCAGCTTAGCGCCTGTGAACATTGAGCAGTTCTTC. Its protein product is CASSLAPVNIEQFF.

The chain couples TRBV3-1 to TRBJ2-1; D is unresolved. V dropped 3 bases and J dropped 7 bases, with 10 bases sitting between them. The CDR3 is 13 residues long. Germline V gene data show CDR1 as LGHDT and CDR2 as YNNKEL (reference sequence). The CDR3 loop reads CASSHLDLNEQFF. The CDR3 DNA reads TGTGCCAGCAGCCATTTAGACTTGAATGAGCAGTTCTTC.

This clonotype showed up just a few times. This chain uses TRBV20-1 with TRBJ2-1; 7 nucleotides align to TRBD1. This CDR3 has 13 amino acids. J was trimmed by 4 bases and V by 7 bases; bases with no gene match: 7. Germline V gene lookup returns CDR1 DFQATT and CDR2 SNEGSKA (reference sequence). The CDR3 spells CSERGRNYNEQFF. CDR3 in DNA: TGCAGTGAAAGGGGGCGGAATTACAATGAGCAGTTCTTC.

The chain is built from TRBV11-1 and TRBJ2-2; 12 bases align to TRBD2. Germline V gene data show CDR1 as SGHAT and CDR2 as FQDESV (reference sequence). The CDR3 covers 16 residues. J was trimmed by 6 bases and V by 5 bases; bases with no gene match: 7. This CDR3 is CASSKSGTSGSGELFF. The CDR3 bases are TGTGCCAGCAGCAAATCCGGGACTAGCGGGTCCGGGGAGCTGTTTTTT.

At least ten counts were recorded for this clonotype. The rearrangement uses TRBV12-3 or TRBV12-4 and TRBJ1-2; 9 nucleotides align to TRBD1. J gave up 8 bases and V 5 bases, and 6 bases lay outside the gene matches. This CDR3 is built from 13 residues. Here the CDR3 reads CASSPGTGKGYTF. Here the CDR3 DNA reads TGTGCCAGCAGTCCCGGGACAGGGAAGGGCTACACCTTC.

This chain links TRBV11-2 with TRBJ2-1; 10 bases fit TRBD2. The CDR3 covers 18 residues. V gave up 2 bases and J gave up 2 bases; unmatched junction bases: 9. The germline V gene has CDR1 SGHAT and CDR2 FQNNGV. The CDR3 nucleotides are TGTGCCAGCAGCTTAATAGCGGGGGGCACCCTCGCCTACAATGAGCAGTTCTTC. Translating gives CASSLIAGGTLAYNEQFF.

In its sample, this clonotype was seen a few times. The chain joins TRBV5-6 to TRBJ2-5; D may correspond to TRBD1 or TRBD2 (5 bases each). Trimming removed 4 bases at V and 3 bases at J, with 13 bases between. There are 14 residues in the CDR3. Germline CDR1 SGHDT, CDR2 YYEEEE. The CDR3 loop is CASSPGTEKETQYF. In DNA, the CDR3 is TGTGCCAGCAGCCCCGGGACGGAAAAAGAGACCCAGTACTTC.

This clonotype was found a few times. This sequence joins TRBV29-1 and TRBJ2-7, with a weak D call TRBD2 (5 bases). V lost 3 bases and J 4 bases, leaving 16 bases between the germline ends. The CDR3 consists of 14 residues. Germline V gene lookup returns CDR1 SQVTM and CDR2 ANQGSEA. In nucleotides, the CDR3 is TGCAGCGTTGAGTCCCGAGGGAATCCTTACGAGCAGTACTTC. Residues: CSVESRGNPYEQYF.

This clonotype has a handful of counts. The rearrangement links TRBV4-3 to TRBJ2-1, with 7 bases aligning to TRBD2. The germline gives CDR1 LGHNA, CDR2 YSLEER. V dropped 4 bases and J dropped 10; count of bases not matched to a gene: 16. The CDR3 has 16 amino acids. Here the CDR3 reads CASSPPGTGGTGEQFF. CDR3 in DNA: TGCGCCAGCAGCCCCCCTGGGACGGGGGGTACGGGAGAGCAGTTCTTC.

This CDR3 is CATSRDLQTTNEKLFF. Written as DNA, the CDR3 is TGTGCCACCAGCAGAGATTTACAAACAACTAATGAAAAACTGTTTTTT. The chain uses TRBV15 and TRBJ1-4; D not certain. With 0 bases removed from V and 0 bases from J, the gap between germline ends came to 8 bases. The CDR3 is made up of 16 amino acids. Per the germline V gene, CDR1 is LNHNV and CDR2 is YYDKDF (reference sequence).

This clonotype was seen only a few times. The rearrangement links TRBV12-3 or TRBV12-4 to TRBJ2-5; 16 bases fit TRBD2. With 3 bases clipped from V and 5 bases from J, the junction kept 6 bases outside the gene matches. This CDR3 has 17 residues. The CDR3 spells CASSFGTSGGAEETQYF. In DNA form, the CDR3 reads TGTGCCAGCAGTTTTGGGACTAGCGGGGGGGCGGAGGAGACCCAGTACTTC.